The following is a T cell receptor beta chain sequence with its context. Its antigen is not yet known. No much larger clone exists at a distance of one base, and base qualities are not known. The sample belongs to a study of Ad26.COV2.S vaccination and SARS-CoV-2 variants (dated by TCRdb to 2020 to 2022). Background for the entire study: Donors in the vaccine arm were drawn from COV1001, a multicentre, randomized, double-blind, placebo-controlled phase I-IIa trial testing Ad26.COV2.S in healthy adults. Ad26.COV2.S was administered intramuscularly at 5 x 10^10 or 1 x 10^11 viral particles, either as a single shot or as two shots given 56 days apart. Sequencing of the TCRbeta repertoire served to evaluate the specificity and breadth of SARS-CoV-2-reactive T cell receptors following Ad26.COV2.S vaccination. A total of approximately 30 samples were included in the TCR-sequenced set, comprising approximately 20 Ad26.COV2.S vaccine recipients, 5 placebo recipients and 8 SARS-CoV-2 convalescent individuals. Trial participants were randomized into five groups of five, in which low-dose or high-dose Ad26.COV2.S was given once or twice, or placebo was given on both occasions. Investigators did not know the trial group allocation while performing experiments and assessing outcomes.

V is reduced by 4 bases and J by 0 bases, leaving a spacing of 25 bases between them. Via the germline V gene (reference sequence), CDR1 is SGHNT and CDR2 YYREEE. Counted from cysteine to phenylalanine, this CDR3 has 19 amino acids. The read is trimmed to its CDR3 DNA, 57 bases read in frame from base 1. What this sample's treatment or condition label stands for: 15 to 20 received Ad26.COV2.S at low or high dose, single or two shots; five or six received placebo; per-sample allocation not given. Repertoires of vaccine and placebo recipients were sequenced from samples collected on day 63 after the first injection. Between 29 July and 7 August 2020, Cohort 1b enrolled around 24 adults aged 18-55 years at one site in Boston, USA. Ad26.COV2.S was a replication-incompetent adenovirus type 26 vector that expressed a prefusion-stabilized SARS-CoV-2 spike protein derived from the original Wuhan strain.

The immunoSEQ Assay was the method used to sequence TCRbeta CDR3 regions. After extraction, genomic DNA underwent amplification by bias-controlled multiplex PCR, followed by high-throughput sequencing. In the authors' own workflow: Collapsing and filtering of sequences were performed to quantify the absolute abundance of each unique TCRbeta CDR3 region. T cell fraction was estimated by normalizing TCRbeta template counts to usable DNA, with usable DNA measured through amplification of reference genes found in all nucleated cells. Repertoire TCRs were annotated as SARS-CoV-2-specific when V gene, CDR3 amino acid sequence and J gene were exactly matched to a known reactive TCR set. MIRA supplied the reference SARS-CoV-2 TCR set, which was filtered for enrichment in COVID-19-positive ImmuneCODE repertoires so that public or cross-reactive TCRs were removed. Drawing on the MIRA antigens, annotated TCRs were analysed further at the level of specific ORF or position within ORF. Breadth was defined as the number of annotated unique rearrangements divided by the total number of unique productive rearrangements, and depth was defined as the summed frequency of the annotated unique rearrangements. TCR breadth was compared between groups using two-sided Wilcoxon rank-sum tests. As stored in TCRdb, this immuneACCESS dataset retains in-frame rearrangements with V and J assigned. A fraction of the clones does not appear; measured against another copy, unresolved V genes explain less than half of the discrepancy, and the remainder lacks a known reason. D and trimming come from the DNA, and the V and J calls and clone size come from that table. For this sample there are under 500,000 clones; about nine tenths appear just once. Clones ranked in the top ten supply about 1.7% of the sample.

General findings and caveats noted by the study authors: Compared with placebo recipients, Ad26.COV2.S recipients showed higher spike-specific TCR breadth (P = 0.0014). Comparable non-spike TCR breadth was observed between vaccine and placebo recipients, consistent with only spike being contained in the vaccine. The study lacked the statistical power to compare responses across vaccine doses or regimens. The authors noted that the TCR breadth and depth analyses may have underestimated total T cell responses. After vaccination, substantial breadth of spike-specific CD8+ and CD4+ T cell responses was reported.

Here the sequenced sample was peripheral blood, taken in a trial of Ad26.COV2.S vaccine versus placebo. This receptor was taken from a person aged 18-60 years who received the Ad26.COV2.S COVID-19 vaccine or a placebo. The sequence links TRBV5-4 to TRBJ1-1; the D gene is perhaps TRBD1, from 6 matching bases. In nucleotides, the sequence is TGTGCCAGCAGCCGAGGGGGGAGGGGCCAATATCCGGTGAACACTGAAGCTTTCTTT. The resulting protein is CASSRGGRGQYPVNTEAFF.